The 20 T cell receptor beta chains reported below all come from one sample, sequenced in a study of blood T cell repertoires in COVID-19. Clones were read by immunoSEQ multiplex PCR, and TCRdb kept only the in-frame ones, dropping some. This sample carries under 400,000 clones, almost 90% of them seen once, and the ten largest clones take approximately 0.97%. Material for sequencing was PBMCs or T cells enriched from blood (not recorded which). These receptor sequences come from a woman younger than 45 who had been exposed to COVID-19.

The rearrangement links TRBV9 to TRBJ1-5, with D tentatively TRBD1 (6 bases). The V end lost 4 bases, the J end lost 5 bases, and 16 bases lay between the germline ends. The CDR3 extends over 15 amino acids. Germline V gene lookup returns CDR1 SGDLS and CDR2 YYNGEE. CDR3 sequence reads: CASSPSPGEDQPQHF. The CDR3, as DNA: TGTGCCAGCAGCCCGTCCCCAGGGGAAGATCAGCCCCAGCATTTT.

The chain joins TRBV28 to TRBJ1-2; 10 bases are shared with TRBD1. This CDR3 has 16 residues. Germline CDR1 is MDHEN and CDR2 is SYDVKM. V lost 5 bases and J lost 5; bases outside the gene matches: 11. Here the CDR3 reads CASSTDPGQGSYGYTF. The CDR3 bases are TGTGCCAGCAGTACCGACCCGGGACAGGGGTCATATGGCTACACCTTC.

The CDR3 here is CATSRDIGQGQDEQFF. Written as DNA, the CDR3 is TGTGCCACCAGCAGAGATATCGGGCAGGGGCAGGATGAGCAGTTCTTC. The chain recombines TRBV15 with TRBJ2-1, with a tentative D call TRBD1 (6 bases). The CDR3 sequence is 16 residues long. CDR1 and CDR2 from the germline V gene are LNHNV and YYDKDF (reference sequence). Trimming cost V 0 bases and J 8 bases, with 17 bases left between them.

The chain recombines TRBV13 with TRBJ1-5, with D possibly matching TRBD1 (6 bases). Deletions cut 0 bases from V and 5 bases from J, with 11 bases between. CDR1 and CDR2 (germline): PRHDT, FYEKMQ (reference sequence). The CDR3 runs 15 residues. The CDR3 protein is CASSLGRAGDQPQHF. In DNA, the CDR3 is TGTGCCAGCAGCTTAGGCCGGGCAGGGGATCAGCCCCAGCATTTT.

The genes are TRBV7-2 and TRBJ1-3; 8 positions agree with TRBD1. The V gene's germline CDR1 is SGHTA and CDR2 FQGNSA. The CDR3 is 17 residues long. V lost 0 bases, J lost 2 bases, and 6 bases stayed unmatched. The CDR3 nucleotides read TGTGCCAGCAGCTTAGCGCAGGGGGCAAAGGCTGGAAACACCATATATTTT. The encoded protein is CASSLAQGAKAGNTIYF. The whole variable domain, filled in from reference TRBV7-2 and TRBJ1-3, reads GAGVSQSPSNKVTEKGKDVELRCDPISGHTALYWYRQSLGQGLEFLIYFQGNSAPDKSGLPSDRFSAERTGGSVSTLTIQRTQQEDSAVYLCASSLAQGAKAGNTIYFGEGSWLTVV.

V usage is TRBV14 and J usage is TRBJ1-1, with 7 bases that match TRBD1. The V gene's germline CDR1 is SGHDN and CDR2 FVKESK. Losses at the gene ends were 5 bases for V and 4 bases for J; bases not matched to a gene: 7. The CDR3 is 14 amino acids. The CDR3 DNA follows: TGTGCCAGCAGCTTCAGGGGGTGGAGCACTGAAGCTTTCTTT. Translating gives CASSFRGWSTEAFF.

The rearrangement links TRBV6-5 to TRBJ2-3, with TRBD2 matching over 7 bases. V lost 2 bases to trimming and J lost 2 bases; unmatched junction nucleotides: 4. This CDR3 is 15 amino acids long. Germline CDR1 reads MNHEY; CDR2 reads SVGAGI. CDR3 bases: TGTGCCAGCAGTTACCGAGCGGGATCCACAGATACGCAGTATTTT. This translates into CASSYRAGSTDTQYF.

In its sample, this clone was seen a few times. The chain combines TRBV7-9 with TRBJ1-5; the D gene is possibly TRBD1 (5 bases). V shed 1 base and J shed 4 bases, with 8 bases lying between them. Germline CDR1 reads SEHNR; CDR2 reads FQNEAQ (reference sequence). CDR3 length equals 14 residues. The DNA for the CDR3 is TGTGCCAGCAGCTTAGGCGGGGGTAATCAGCCCCAGCATTTT. Amino acid sequence: CASSLGGGNQPQHF.

V is TRBV7-3 and J is TRBJ1-5; D is uncertain. This CDR3 contains 13 residues. Germline V gene lookup returns CDR1 SGHTA and CDR2 FQGTGA. Between the trimmed V and J ends, which lost 0 bases and 4 bases, there was a span of 4 bases. CDR3 region: CASSLTTNQPQHF. CDR3 nucleotides: TGTGCCAGCAGCTTAACGACAAATCAGCCCCAGCATTTT. The full variable domain, in which reference TRBV7-3 and TRBJ1-5 provide the parts outside the CDR3, is GAGVSQTPSNKVTEKGKYVELRCDPISGHTALYWYRQSLGQGPEFLIYFQGTGAADDSGLPNDRFFAVRPEGSVSTLKIQRTERGDSAVYLCASSLTTNQPQHFGDGTRLSIL.

The chain combines TRBV7-6 with TRBJ2-3, with D uncertain. Germline CDR1 is SGHVS and CDR2 is FNYEAQ. V was clipped by 5 bases and J by 0 bases, with 12 bases between them. This CDR3 contains 15 residues. Written as DNA, the CDR3 is TGTGCCAGCAGCGTAACGGGTGCTAGCACAGATACGCAGTATTTT. Translated, it gives CASSVTGASTDTQYF.

This clone was seen once. CDR3 sequence: CASSLAGNGQPQHF. In nucleotides, the CDR3 is TGTGCCAGCAGCTTGGCAGGGAATGGTCAGCCCCAGCATTTT. The V and J genes are TRBV13 and TRBJ1-5; D is perhaps TRBD1 (5 bases). CDR1 PRHDT and CDR2 FYEKMQ come from the germline V gene (reference sequence). The CDR3 is 14 amino acids. Trimming pared 3 bases from V and 6 bases from J, leaving 12 bases between. The full variable domain, with the rest looked up from reference TRBV13 and TRBJ1-5, is AAGVIQSPRHLIKEKRETATLKCYPIPRHDTVYWYQQGPGQDPQFLISFYEKMQSDKGSIPDRFSAQQFSDYHSELNMSSLELGDSALYFCASSLAGNGQPQHFGDGTRLSIL.

DNA of the CDR3: TGTGCCAGCACCTACGGGACAGGAAGCTCCTACAATGAGCAGTTCTTC. Protein product: CASTYGTGSSYNEQFF. The chain employs TRBV9 and TRBJ2-1, with 8 bases that match TRBD1. The CDR3 extends over 16 amino acids. Trimming took 6 bases from V and 0 from J; bases not matched to a gene: 8. Germline V CDR1 and CDR2: SGDLS, YYNGEE.

The genes are TRBV6-2 or TRBV6-3 and TRBJ2-7; the match to TRBD2 covers 13 bases. CDR1 is MNHEY and CDR2 is SVGEGT in the germline V gene. With 4 bases clipped from V and 3 bases from J, the junction kept 9 bases outside the gene matches. This CDR3 comprises 17 residues. The CDR3 here is CASSSGLAGEPGYEQYF. CDR3 coding DNA: TGTGCCAGCAGTTCCGGACTAGCGGGAGAACCCGGCTACGAGCAGTACTTC.

V gene TRBV9 combines with J gene TRBJ2-2, with 10 bases identical to TRBD2. The junction had 3 bases not matched to a gene; V was cut back by 2 bases and J by 2 bases. This CDR3 has 16 residues. From germline, CDR1 is SGDLS and CDR2 YYNGEE. The CDR3 region is CASSVGLAVNTGELFF. Written as DNA, the CDR3 is TGTGCCAGCAGCGTCGGACTAGCGGTAAACACCGGGGAGCTGTTTTTT.

The V and J genes are TRBV5-1 and TRBJ2-1; the match to TRBD2 covers 8 bases. The CDR3 has 15 amino acids. The germline CDR1 and CDR2 sequences are SGHRS and YFSETQ. V was pared by 4 bases and J by 5 bases, with 8 bases of the junction left unmatched. In DNA, the CDR3 is TGCGCCAGCAGCGGGCTTAGCGGGGCCGACAATGAGCAGTTCTTC. Its translation is CASSGLSGADNEQFF.

V is TRBV4-2 and J is TRBJ2-7, with 14 bases lining up with TRBD2. Germline V gene sequence: CDR1 LGHNA, CDR2 YNFKEQ. Unmatched junction bases numbered 7, after V lost 0 bases and J lost 0 bases. The CDR3 consists of 19 residues. The CDR3 region has the DNA TGTGCCAGCAGCCAAGATTTTGGGACTAGCGGGGGTTACTCCTACGAGCAGTACTTC. Its translation: CASSQDFGTSGGYSYEQYF.

The rearrangement links TRBV27 to TRBJ2-2; D not certain. Germline V gene lookup returns CDR1 MNHEY and CDR2 SMNVEV (reference sequence). There are 13 residues in the CDR3. V was cut by 7 bases and J by 7 bases, with 13 bases left in between. CDR3 nucleotide sequence: TGTGCCAGCAACCCCAGGTCGGACGGGGAGCTGTTTTTT. Translating gives CASNPRSDGELFF.

The genes are TRBV3-1 (or the pseudogene TRBV3-2) and TRBJ2-1, with 7 bases lining up with TRBD2. The V gene's germline CDR1 is LGHDT and CDR2 YNNKEL (reference sequence). The CDR3 is made up of 17 amino acids. V was clipped by 0 bases and J by 0 bases; unmatched bases: 5. The CDR3 loop reads CASSQDQASGSYNEQFF. The CDR3 DNA follows: TGTGCCAGCAGCCAAGATCAGGCTAGCGGCTCCTACAATGAGCAGTTCTTC.

This rearrangement joins TRBV30 to TRBJ2-2, with D possibly matching TRBD1 (5 bases). The V end lost 0 bases, the J end lost 5 bases, and 19 bases lay between the germline ends. CDR1 is GTSNPN, CDR2 SVGIG, per germline (reference sequence). The CDR3 covers 17 residues. The chain's CDR3 is CAWSVLGRQIRTGELFF. The CDR3 coding sequence is TGTGCCTGGAGTGTACTGGGTAGACAGATAAGGACCGGGGAGCTGTTTTTT.

V is TRBV7-9 and J is TRBJ1-3, with TRBD1 matching 7 bases. V gave up 3 bases and J gave up 2 bases; unmatched junction bases: 7. The V gene's germline CDR1 is SEHNR and CDR2 FQNEAQ (reference sequence). This CDR3 has 16 residues. The CDR3, as DNA: TGTGCCAGCAGCTTGGACAGGTTCCCCCCTGGAAACACCATATATTTT. Translating it yields CASSLDRFPPGNTIYF.